Listed below are T cell receptor beta chains from one sample, sequenced in a study of blood T cell repertoires in COVID-19. Measured with immunoSEQ multiplex PCR; TCRdb has only the in-frame clones, and not every one. This table has about 48,000 clones, approximately 88% appearing once. The sample was peripheral blood. These receptors were obtained from a man between 65 and 80 years old with acute or convalescent COVID-19. CDR3s include the opening cysteine and the closing phenylalanine or tryptophan. A D gene is named only where the DNA matches it firmly. Size values are once, few and many counts, or a class for expanded clones, and some rows have none.

>TRBJ2-7|.|.|TRBV1
CTSSQDPPSGYEQYF
TGCACCAGCAGCCAAGATCCGCCTAGCGGATACGAGCAGTACTTC
>TRBJ1-2|.|.|TRBV6-1
CASSDAGYFNYGYTF
TGTGCCAGCAGTGACGCGGGATACTTTAACTATGGCTACACCTTC
>TRBJ2-2|.|TRBD2|TRBV9
CASSYSGEPNTGELFF
TGTGCCAGCAGCTATAGCGGGGAGCCGAACACCGGGGAGCTGTTTTTT
>TRBJ2-1|few|TRBD2|TRBV9
CASGRENYNEQFF
TGTGCCAGCGGGAGGGAGAACTACAATGAGCAGTTCTTC
>TRBJ1-2|.|.|TRBV28
CAGYRVDYGYTF
TGTGCCGGATACAGGGTTGACTATGGCTACACCTTC
>TRBJ1-5|once|.|TRBV6-5
CASKGDQPQHF
TGTGCCAGCAAGGGGGATCAGCCCCAGCATTTT
>TRBJ2-2|.|.|TRBV7-8
CASSLGRESGELFF
TGTGCCAGCAGCTTGGGCCGGGAGTCCGGGGAGCTGTTTTTT
>TRBJ1-1|.|.|TRBV2
CASRTGWNTEAFF
TGTGCCAGCAGGACAGGATGGAACACTGAAGCTTTCTTT
>TRBJ1-6|.|TRBD1|TRBV5-4
CASSRGQSDWNSPLHF
TGTGCCAGCAGCCGGGGACAGAGCGATTGGAATTCACCCCTCCACTTT
>TRBJ2-2|.|.|TRBV24-1
CATSDLNRGGTGELFF
TGTGCCACCAGTGATTTGAACAGGGGGGGCACCGGGGAGCTGTTTTTT
>TRBJ2-7|.|.|TRBV29-1
CSVEKAGSYEQYF
TGCAGCGTTGAAAAGGCAGGCTCCTACGAGCAGTACTTC
>TRBJ1-4|.|.|TRBV30
CALSGRTNEKLFF
TGTGCCCTGTCAGGGAGGACTAATGAAAAACTGTTTTTT
>TRBJ2-4|.|.|TRBV30
CAWGPRKNIQYF
TGTGCCTGGGGACCGAGGAAGAACATTCAGTACTTC
>TRBJ1-1|.|.|TRBV5-4
CASSRGTEAFF
TGTGCCAGCAGCCGGGGAACTGAAGCTTTCTTT
>TRBJ1-5|once|.|TRBV3-1/TRBV3-2
CASSQDSRGNQPQHF
TGTGCCAGCAGCCAAGATAGCAGGGGTAATCAGCCCCAGCATTTT
>TRBJ2-1|.|.|TRBV5-8
CASSRVVSYNEQFF
TGTGCCAGCAGCCGTGTCGTTAGTTACAATGAGCAGTTCTTC
>TRBJ1-1|.|.|TRBV13
CASSSVYSGLRDTEAFF
TGTGCCAGCAGCTCAGTTTACAGCGGTCTTAGAGACACTGAAGCTTTCTTT
>TRBJ1-4|few|.|TRBV19
CASSPGATNEKLFF
TGTGCCAGTAGTCCCGGTGCAACTAATGAAAAACTGTTTTTT
>TRBJ1-2|few|.|TRBV7-3
CASSLIRGYGYTF
TGTGCCAGCAGCTTAATCAGGGGCTATGGCTACACCTTC
>TRBJ1-3|.|.|TRBV4-3
CASSQDQGYTIYF
TGCGCCAGCAGCCAAGACCAGGGGTACACCATATATTTT
>TRBJ2-1|.|TRBD1|TRBV5-5
CASSRGLGTGKYNEQFF
TGTGCCAGCAGCCGAGGCTTGGGGACAGGGAAGTACAATGAGCAGTTCTTC
>TRBJ2-7|.|TRBD2|TRBV27
CASSSTRGGGGYEQYF
TGTGCCAGCAGTTCGACCCGGGGGGGTGGAGGGTACGAGCAGTACTTC
>TRBJ2-7|.|TRBD1|TRBV7-6
CASSAAGGNSYEQYF
TGTGCCAGCAGCGCCGCAGGGGGAAACTCCTACGAGCAGTACTTC
>TRBJ2-7|.|TRBD1|TRBV12-3/TRBV12-4
CASRVGTDGEQYF
TGTGCCAGCAGAGTGGGGACAGACGGCGAGCAGTACTTC
>TRBJ2-7|.|.|TRBV29-1
CSVWTGTYEQYF
TGCAGCGTCTGGACCGGGACTTACGAGCAGTACTTC
>TRBJ1-5|.|TRBD1|TRBV6-5
CASRRDSVDTQPQHF
TGTGCCAGCAGGCGGGACAGCGTAGATACTCAGCCCCAGCATTTT
>TRBJ2-6|.|.|TRBV6-4
CASSAEGGSGANVLTF
TGTGCCAGCAGTGCGGAGGGTGGATCTGGGGCCAACGTCCTGACTTTC
>TRBJ1-5|.|.|TRBV6-4
CASSVEEDQPQHF
TGTGCCAGCAGTGTCGAGGAGGATCAGCCCCAGCATTTT
>TRBJ1-2|.|.|TRBV14
CASGGGGMNGYTF
TGTGCCAGCGGGGGAGGAGGGATGAATGGCTACACCTTC
>TRBJ1-1|once|.|TRBV19
CASSTHAGPGEAFF
TGTGCCAGTAGTACCCACGCAGGGCCCGGAGAAGCTTTCTTT
>TRBJ2-3|.|TRBD2|TRBV7-9
CASSLGLVPTDTQYF
TGTGCCAGCAGCTTGGGACTAGTCCCCACAGATACGCAGTATTTT
>TRBJ1-1|.|.|TRBV27
CASNRVRENTEAFF
TGTGCCAGCAACCGTGTTCGGGAGAACACTGAAGCTTTCTTT
>TRBJ2-7|few|.|TRBV9
CASSVGTRYEQYF
TGTGCCAGCAGCGTAGGAACGCGCTACGAGCAGTACTTC
>TRBJ1-2|.|.|TRBV7-2
CASSLVGTGNFYGYTF
TGTGCCAGCAGCTTAGTTGGTACAGGGAATTTCTATGGCTACACCTTC
>TRBJ2-7|.|.|TRBV10-1
CASSEYGQSSYEQYF
TGCGCCAGCAGTGAGTACGGACAAAGCTCCTACGAGCAGTACTTC
>TRBJ1-1|.|.|TRBV6-5
CASILSGVGEAFF
TGTGCCAGCATCCTTTCAGGGGTAGGTGAAGCTTTCTTT
>TRBJ2-3|.|.|TRBV5-1
CASSLGQGLRDTQYF
TGCGCCAGCAGCTTGGGTCAGGGGCTTCGAGATACGCAGTATTTT
>TRBJ1-5|.|.|TRBV18
CASSPGQNSNQPQHF
TGTGCCAGCTCACCCGGACAGAATAGCAATCAGCCCCAGCATTTT
>TRBJ1-1|.|TRBD1|TRBV19
CARTQGAVVNTEAFF
TGTGCCAGAACCCAGGGGGCCGTGGTGAACACTGAAGCTTTCTTT
>TRBJ2-1|.|TRBD2|TRBV14
CASSQGPLAGADSAYNEQFF
TGTGCCAGCAGCCAAGGTCCCCTAGCGGGAGCCGACTCAGCTTACAATGAGCAGTTCTTC
>TRBJ2-5|.|TRBD1|TRBV6-6
CASSYRGRQETQYF
TGTGCCAGCAGTTACAGGGGGCGCCAAGAGACCCAGTACTTC
>TRBJ2-7|.|.|TRBV19
CASSIASGVDYEQYF
TGTGCCAGTAGTATCGCTTCCGGGGTGGATTACGAGCAGTACTTC
>TRBJ2-7|.|TRBD1|TRBV30
CAWSNSDRGYEQYF
TGTGCCTGGAGTAATTCGGACAGGGGCTACGAGCAGTACTTC
>TRBJ2-1|.|.|TRBV30
CAWTDSFAYNEQFF
TGTGCCTGGACCGACTCTTTTGCCTACAATGAGCAGTTCTTC
>TRBJ2-7|.|TRBD1|TRBV7-2
CASSGPGQGIYEQYF
TGTGCCAGCAGCGGGCCGGGACAGGGTATTTACGAGCAGTACTTC
>TRBJ1-6|.|TRBD1|TRBV2
CASGQGRSPLHF
TGTGCCAGCGGACAGGGGCGGTCACCCCTCCACTTT
>TRBJ1-1|.|.|TRBV19
CASSTRRNTEAFF
TGTGCCAGTAGTACCCGGAGGAACACTGAAGCTTTCTTT
>TRBJ2-7|.|TRBD2|TRBV6-5
CASSSSGYEQYF
TGTGCCAGCAGTTCTAGCGGCTACGAGCAGTACTTC
>TRBJ1-6|.|.|TRBV6-5
CASRRGSNSPLHF
TGTGCCAGCAGGCGGGGGAGCAATTCACCCCTCCACTTT
>TRBJ2-1|medium-sized|.|TRBV29-1
CSVEKGAYNEQFF
TGCAGCGTTGAAAAGGGGGCCTACAATGAGCAGTTCTTC
>TRBJ1-1|.|.|TRBV7-2
CASSPRTGNTEAFF
TGTGCCAGCAGCCCCAGGACTGGGAACACTGAAGCTTTCTTT
>TRBJ2-2|.|.|TRBV7-9
CASSLNGGASTGELFF
TGTGCCAGCAGCTTAAATGGGGGGGCGAGCACCGGGGAGCTGTTTTTT
>TRBJ2-1|few|.|TRBV7-9
CASSSMGTFNEQFF
TGTGCCAGCAGCTCGATGGGGACTTTCAATGAGCAGTTCTTC
>TRBJ1-5|few|.|TRBV14
CASSPLGGNQPQHF
TGTGCCAGCAGCCCGTTAGGGGGCAATCAGCCCCAGCATTTT
>TRBJ1-5|.|TRBD1|TRBV27
CASSEQGWDQPQHF
TGTGCCAGCAGTGAACAGGGGTGGGATCAGCCCCAGCATTTT
>TRBJ1-1|.|TRBD1|TRBV5-5
CASSRGTGTEAFF
TGTGCCAGCAGCAGAGGGACAGGGACCGAAGCTTTCTTT
>TRBJ2-2|.|TRBD2|TRBV11-2
CASSLEGLAWSGELFF
TGTGCCAGCAGCTTAGAAGGACTAGCGTGGTCCGGGGAGCTGTTTTTT
>TRBJ1-3|.|.|TRBV11-2
CASSLAGFSGNTIYF
TGTGCCAGCAGCTTAGCCGGTTTCTCTGGAAACACCATATATTTT
>TRBJ1-1|.|.|TRBV29-1
CSVSSGQIGNTEAFF
TGCAGCGTTTCATCAGGGCAAATCGGGAACACTGAAGCTTTCTTT
>TRBJ1-2|.|TRBD1|TRBV4-3
CASSQATGTGGYTF
TGCGCCAGCAGCCAAGCGACAGGGACCGGTGGCTACACCTTC